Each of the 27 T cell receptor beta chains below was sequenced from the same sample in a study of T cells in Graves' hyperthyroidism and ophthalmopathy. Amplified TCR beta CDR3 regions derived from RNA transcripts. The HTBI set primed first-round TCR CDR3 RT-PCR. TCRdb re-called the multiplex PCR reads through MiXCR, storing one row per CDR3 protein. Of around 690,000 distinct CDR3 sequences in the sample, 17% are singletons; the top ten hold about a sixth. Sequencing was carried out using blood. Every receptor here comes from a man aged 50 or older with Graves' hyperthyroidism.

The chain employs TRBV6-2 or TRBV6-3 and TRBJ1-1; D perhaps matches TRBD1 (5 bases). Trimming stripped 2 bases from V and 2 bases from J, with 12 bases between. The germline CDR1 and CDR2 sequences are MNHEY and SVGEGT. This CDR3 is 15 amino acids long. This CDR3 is CASSYVQGLNTEAFF. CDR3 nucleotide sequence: TGTGCCAGCAGTTACGTTCAGGGCCTAAACACTGAAGCTTTCTTT.

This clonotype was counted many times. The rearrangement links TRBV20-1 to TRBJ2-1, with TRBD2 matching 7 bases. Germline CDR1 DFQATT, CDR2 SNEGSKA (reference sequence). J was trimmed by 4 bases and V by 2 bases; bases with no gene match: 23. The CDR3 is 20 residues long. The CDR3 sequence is CSARSRLAASSSRTYNEQFF. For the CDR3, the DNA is TGCAGTGCTAGATCCCGGCTAGCGGCTTCTAGTTCCAGGACGTACAATGAGCAGTTCTTC.

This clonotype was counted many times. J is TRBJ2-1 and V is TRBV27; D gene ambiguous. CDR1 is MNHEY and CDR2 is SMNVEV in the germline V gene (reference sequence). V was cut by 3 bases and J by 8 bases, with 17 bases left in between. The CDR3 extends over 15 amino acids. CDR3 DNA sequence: TGTGCCAGCAGTTTGGTGGAGCCCCATCGGGATGAGCAGTTCTTC. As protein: CASSLVEPHRDEQFF.

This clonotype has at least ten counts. CDR3: CASSRDLEHYEQYF. The CDR3 DNA reads as TGTGCCAGCAGCCGGGACCTCGAACACTACGAGCAGTACTTC. The V and J genes are TRBV2 and TRBJ2-7, with D perhaps matching TRBD1 or TRBD2 (5 bases each). V lost 6 bases and J lost 3, with 15 bases in between. This CDR3 region has 14 residues. Germline V gene data show CDR1 as SNHLY and CDR2 as FYNNEI.

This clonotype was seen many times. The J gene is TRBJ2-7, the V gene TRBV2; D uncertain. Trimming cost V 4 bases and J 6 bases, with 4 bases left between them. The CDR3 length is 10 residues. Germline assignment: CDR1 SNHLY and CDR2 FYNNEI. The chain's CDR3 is CASSVGEQYF. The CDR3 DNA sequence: TGTGCCAGCAGTGTCGGCGAGCAGTACTTC.

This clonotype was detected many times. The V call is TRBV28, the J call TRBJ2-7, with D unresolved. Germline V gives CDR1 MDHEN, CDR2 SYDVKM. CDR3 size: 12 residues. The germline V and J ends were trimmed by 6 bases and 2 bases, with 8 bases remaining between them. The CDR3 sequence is CASRVPAYEQYF. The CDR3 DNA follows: TGTGCCAGCAGGGTGCCAGCCTACGAGCAGTACTTC.

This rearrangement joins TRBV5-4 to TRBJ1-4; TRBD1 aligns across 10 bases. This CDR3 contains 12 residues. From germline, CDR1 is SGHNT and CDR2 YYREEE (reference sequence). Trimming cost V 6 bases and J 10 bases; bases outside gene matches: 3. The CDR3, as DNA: TGTGCCAGCACGTGGACAGGGGGAAAACTGTTTTTT. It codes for CASTWTGGKLFF.

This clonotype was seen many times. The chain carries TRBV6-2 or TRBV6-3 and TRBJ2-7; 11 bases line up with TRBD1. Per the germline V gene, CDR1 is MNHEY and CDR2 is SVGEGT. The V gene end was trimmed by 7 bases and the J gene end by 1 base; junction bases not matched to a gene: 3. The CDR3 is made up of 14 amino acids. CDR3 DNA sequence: TGTGCCAGCAAAGGACAGGGGGCATCCTACGAGCAGTACTTC. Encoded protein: CASKGQGASYEQYF.

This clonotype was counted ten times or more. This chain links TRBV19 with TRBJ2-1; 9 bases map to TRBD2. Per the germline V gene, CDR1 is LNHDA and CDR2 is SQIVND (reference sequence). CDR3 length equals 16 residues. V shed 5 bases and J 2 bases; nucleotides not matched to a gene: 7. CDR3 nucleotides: TGTGCCAGTAGTCCGACTAGCGGTAAGACCTACAATGAGCAGTTCTTC. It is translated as CASSPTSGKTYNEQFF.

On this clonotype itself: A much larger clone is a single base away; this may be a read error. This chain's CDR3 is CASGFWTSGRDNNEQFF. CDR3 nucleotide sequence: TGTGCCAGCGGTTTTTGGACTAGCGGGAGGGATAACAATGAGCAGTTCTTC. This sequence joins TRBV27 and TRBJ2-1; 15 nucleotides agree with TRBD2. Germline CDR1 reads MNHEY; CDR2 reads SMNVEV (reference sequence). The CDR3 is made up of 17 amino acids.

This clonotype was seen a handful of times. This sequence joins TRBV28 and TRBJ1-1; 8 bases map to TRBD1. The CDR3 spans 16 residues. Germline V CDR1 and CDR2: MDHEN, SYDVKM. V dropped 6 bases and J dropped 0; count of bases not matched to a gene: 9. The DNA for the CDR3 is TGTGCCAGCAGCCAGATGACAGGGGACCTGAACACTGAAGCTTTCTTT. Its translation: CASSQMTGDLNTEAFF.

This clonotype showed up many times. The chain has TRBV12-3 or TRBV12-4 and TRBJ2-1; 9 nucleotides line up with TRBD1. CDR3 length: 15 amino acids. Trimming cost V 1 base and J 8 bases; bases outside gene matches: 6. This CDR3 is CASSLGGTGSDEQFF. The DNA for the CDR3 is TGTGCCAGCAGTTTAGGGGGGACAGGGTCGGATGAGCAGTTCTTC.

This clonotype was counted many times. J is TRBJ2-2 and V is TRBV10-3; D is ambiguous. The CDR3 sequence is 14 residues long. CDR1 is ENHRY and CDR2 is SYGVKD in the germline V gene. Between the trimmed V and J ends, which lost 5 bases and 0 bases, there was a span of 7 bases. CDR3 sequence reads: CAISRESNTGELFF. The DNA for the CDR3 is TGTGCCATCAGTCGAGAATCGAACACCGGGGAGCTGTTTTTT.

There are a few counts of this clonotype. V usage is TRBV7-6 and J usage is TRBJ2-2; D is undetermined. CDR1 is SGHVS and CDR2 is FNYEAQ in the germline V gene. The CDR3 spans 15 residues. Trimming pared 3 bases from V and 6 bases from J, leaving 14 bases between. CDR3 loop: CASSLWRGSPGELFF. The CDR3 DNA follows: TGTGCCAGCAGCTTGTGGCGCGGAAGTCCCGGGGAGCTGTTTTTT.

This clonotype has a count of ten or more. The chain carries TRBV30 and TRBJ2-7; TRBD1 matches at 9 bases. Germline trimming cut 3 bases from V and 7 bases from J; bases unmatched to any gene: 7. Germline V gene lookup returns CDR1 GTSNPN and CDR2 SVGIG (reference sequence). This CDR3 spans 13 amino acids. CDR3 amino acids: CAWRKTGGGEQYF. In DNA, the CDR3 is TGTGCCTGGAGGAAAACAGGGGGCGGGGAGCAGTACTTC.

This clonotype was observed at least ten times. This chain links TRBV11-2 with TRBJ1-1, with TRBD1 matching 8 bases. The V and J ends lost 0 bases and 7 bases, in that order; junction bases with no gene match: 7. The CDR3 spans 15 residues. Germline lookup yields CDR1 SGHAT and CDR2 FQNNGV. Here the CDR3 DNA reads TGTGCCAGCAGCTTAGAAACAGGGGGGACATTTGAAGCTTTCTTT. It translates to CASSLETGGTFEAFF.

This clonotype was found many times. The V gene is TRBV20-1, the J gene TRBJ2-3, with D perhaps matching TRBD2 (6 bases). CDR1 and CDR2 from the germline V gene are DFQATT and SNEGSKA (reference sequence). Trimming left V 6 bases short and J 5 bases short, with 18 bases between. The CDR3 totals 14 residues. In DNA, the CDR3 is TGCAGTGCCTTTAGGAGGGGAGGAGTAGATACGCAGTATTTT. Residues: CSAFRRGGVDTQYF.

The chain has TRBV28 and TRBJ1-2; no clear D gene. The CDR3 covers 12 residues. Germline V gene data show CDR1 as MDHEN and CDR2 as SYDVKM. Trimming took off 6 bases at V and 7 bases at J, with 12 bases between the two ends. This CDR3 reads CASSPREGGYTF. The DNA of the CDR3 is TGTGCCAGCAGCCCCCGGGAAGGTGGCTACACCTTC.

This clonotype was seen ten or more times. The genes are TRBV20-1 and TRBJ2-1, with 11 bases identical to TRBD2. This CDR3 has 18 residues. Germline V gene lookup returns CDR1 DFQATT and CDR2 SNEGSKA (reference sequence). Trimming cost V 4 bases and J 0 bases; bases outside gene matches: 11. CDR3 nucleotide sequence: TGCAGTGCTACCCCCACATCCGGACTAGCGGGCTCCTACAATGAGCAGTTCTTC. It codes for CSATPTSGLAGSYNEQFF.

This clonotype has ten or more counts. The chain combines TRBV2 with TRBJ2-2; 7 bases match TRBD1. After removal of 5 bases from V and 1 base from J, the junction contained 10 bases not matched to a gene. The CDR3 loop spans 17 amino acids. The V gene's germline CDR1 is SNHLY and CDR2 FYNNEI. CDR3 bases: TGTGCCAGCAGTTTCCCTAGGGGACAGATGAACACCGGGGAGCTGTTTTTT. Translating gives CASSFPRGQMNTGELFF.

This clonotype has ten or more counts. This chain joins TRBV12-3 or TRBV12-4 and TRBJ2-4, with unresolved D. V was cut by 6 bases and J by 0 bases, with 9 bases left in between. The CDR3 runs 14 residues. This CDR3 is CASSPKLAKNIQYF. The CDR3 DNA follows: TGTGCCAGCAGCCCGAAACTAGCCAAAAACATTCAGTACTTC.

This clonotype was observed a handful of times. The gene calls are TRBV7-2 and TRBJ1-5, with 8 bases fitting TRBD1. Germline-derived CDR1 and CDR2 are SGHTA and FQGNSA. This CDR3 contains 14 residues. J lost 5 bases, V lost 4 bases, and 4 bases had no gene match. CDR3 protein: CASSWDRSYQPQHF. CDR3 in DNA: TGTGCCAGCAGCTGGGACAGGTCGTATCAGCCCCAGCATTTT.

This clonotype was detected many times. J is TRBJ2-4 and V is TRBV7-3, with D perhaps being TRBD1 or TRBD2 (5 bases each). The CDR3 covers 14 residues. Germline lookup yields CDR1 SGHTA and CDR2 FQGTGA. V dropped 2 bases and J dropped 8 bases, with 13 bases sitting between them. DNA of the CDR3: TGTGCCAGCAGCTTACTAGGGACCTCACACATTCAGTACTTC. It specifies CASSLLGTSHIQYF.

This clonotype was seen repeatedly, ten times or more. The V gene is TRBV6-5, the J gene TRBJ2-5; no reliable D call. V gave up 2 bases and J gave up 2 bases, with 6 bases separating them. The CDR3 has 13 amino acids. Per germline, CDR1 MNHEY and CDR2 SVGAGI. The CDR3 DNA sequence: TGTGCCAGCAGTTACGTTGGTCAAGAGACCCAGTACTTC. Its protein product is CASSYVGQETQYF.

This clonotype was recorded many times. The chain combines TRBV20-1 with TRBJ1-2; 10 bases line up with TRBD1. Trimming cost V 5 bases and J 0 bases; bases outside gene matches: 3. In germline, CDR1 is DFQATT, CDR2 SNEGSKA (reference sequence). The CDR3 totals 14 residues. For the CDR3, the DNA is TGCAGTGCTGGTGGGACAGGGGCTAACTATGGCTACACCTTC. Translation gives CSAGGTGANYGYTF.

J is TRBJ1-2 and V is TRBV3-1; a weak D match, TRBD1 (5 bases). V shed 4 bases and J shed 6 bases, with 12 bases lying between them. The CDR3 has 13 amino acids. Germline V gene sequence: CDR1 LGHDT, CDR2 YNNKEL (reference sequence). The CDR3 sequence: CASSPPGEHGYTF. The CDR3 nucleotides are TGTGCCAGCAGCCCCCCGGGGGAACATGGCTACACCTTC. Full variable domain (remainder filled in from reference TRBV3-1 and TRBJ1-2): DTAVSQTPKYLVTQMGNDKSIKCEQNLGHDTMYWYKQDSKKFLKIMFSYNNKELIINETVPNRFSPKSPDKAHLNLHINSLELGDSAVYFCASSPPGEHGYTFGSGTRLTVV.

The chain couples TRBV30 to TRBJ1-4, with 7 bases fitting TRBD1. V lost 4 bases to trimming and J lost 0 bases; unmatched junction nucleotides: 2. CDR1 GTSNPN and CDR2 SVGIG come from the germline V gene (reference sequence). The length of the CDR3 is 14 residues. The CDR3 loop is CAWKDRATNEKLFF. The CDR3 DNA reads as TGTGCCTGGAAAGACAGGGCAACTAATGAAAAACTGTTTTTT.